This T cell receptor (beta chain) comes out of a study of cytomegalovirus exposure and HLA in healthy donors. Overall study results and limits: One variant, a missense change in DCLRE1C, was linked in a later analysis to TCR beta V- and J-gene trimming. There was a cluster of highly shared sequence variants that was likely a sequencing artifact.

The PCR employed 60 Vbeta primers together with 13 Jbeta primers. In the study's own analysis: Among the unique TCR beta chains that a later analysis counted, about 81 million in all, roughly 10 million were shared. Assay: immunoSEQ multiplex PCR; the TCRdb copy retains only in-frame clones and omits some. V, J and clone size are those of that table, while D and trimming were read from the DNA. Here the sample spans 95,000 to 150,000 clones, roughly four fifths being singletons. A remark on this clone: What it binds is unknown.

The V segment lost 1 base and the J segment 7 bases; nucleotides outside the gene matches: 13. In germline, CDR1 is SGHRS, CDR2 YFSETQ. This CDR3 comprises 17 residues. This TCR was sampled from a man aged 45 to 65 in good health and CMV-seronegative. Sequencing was carried out using PBMCs. The chain uses TRBV5-1 and TRBJ2-2; TRBD2 aligns across 7 bases. The CDR3 is CASSLWVSGKEGGELFF. CDR3 DNA sequence: TGCGCCAGCAGCTTGTGGGTGAGCGGGAAGGAGGGCGGGGAGCTGTTTTTT.